This TCR beta chain is from a study of CD8 T cells in Susac syndrome. The multiple sclerosis control group comprised treatment-naive patients with stable or active relapsing-remitting disease. TEMRA cells were FACS-enriched, while CD8+ and CD4+ T cells were negatively isolated. The authors reverse transcribed roughly 0.5 to 1 ug RNA with random hexamers. Multiplex immunoSEQ PCR targeted 54 Vbeta and 13 Jbeta TCR beta segments. Using its own MiXCR run on the immunoSEQ multiplex PCR reads, TCRdb lists one record per CDR3 protein. The table includes some 200,000 distinct CDR3 sequences, approximately 90% detected once. CDR3 size: 12 residues. V was cut by 0 bases and J by 6 bases, with 5 bases left in between. Looked up from germline, CDR1 is SEHNR and CDR2 is FQNEAQ (reference sequence).

V is TRBV7-9 and J is TRBJ1-2; D uncertain. This TCR came from a human donor with multiple sclerosis. Sequencing used CD8+ T cells from PBMCs. CDR3 amino acids: CASSLAQHGYTF. DNA for the CDR3: TGTGCCAGCAGCTTAGCCCAACATGGCTACACCTTC.